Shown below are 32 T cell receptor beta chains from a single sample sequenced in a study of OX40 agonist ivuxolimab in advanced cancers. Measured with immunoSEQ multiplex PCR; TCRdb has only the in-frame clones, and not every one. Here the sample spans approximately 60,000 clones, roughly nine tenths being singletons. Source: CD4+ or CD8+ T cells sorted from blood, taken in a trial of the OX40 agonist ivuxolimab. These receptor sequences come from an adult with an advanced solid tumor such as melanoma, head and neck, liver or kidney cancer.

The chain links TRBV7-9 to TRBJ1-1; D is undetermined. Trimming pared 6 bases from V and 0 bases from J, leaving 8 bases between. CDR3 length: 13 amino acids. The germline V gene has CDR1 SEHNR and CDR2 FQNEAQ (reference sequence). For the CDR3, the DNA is TGTGCCAGCAGTTGGGGTTTGAACACTGAAGCTTTCTTT. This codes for CASSWGLNTEAFF.

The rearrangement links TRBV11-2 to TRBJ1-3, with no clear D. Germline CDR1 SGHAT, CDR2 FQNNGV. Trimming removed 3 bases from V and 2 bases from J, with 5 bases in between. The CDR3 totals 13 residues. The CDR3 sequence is CASSFGPGNTIYF. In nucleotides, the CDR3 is TGTGCCAGCAGCTTTGGGCCTGGAAACACCATATATTTT.

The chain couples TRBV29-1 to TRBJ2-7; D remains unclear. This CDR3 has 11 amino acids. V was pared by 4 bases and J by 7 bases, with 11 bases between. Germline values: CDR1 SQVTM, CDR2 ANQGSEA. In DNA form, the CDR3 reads TGCAGCGTTGTGCGGTTCGGAGAGCAGTACTTC. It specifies CSVVRFGEQYF.

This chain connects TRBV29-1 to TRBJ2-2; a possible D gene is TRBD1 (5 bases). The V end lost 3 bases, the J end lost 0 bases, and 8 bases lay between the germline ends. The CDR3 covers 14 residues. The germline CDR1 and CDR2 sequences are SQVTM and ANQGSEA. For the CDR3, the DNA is TGCAGCGTTGAGGGGCCTACGAACACCGGGGAGCTGTTTTTT. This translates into CSVEGPTNTGELFF.

The CDR3 DNA sequence: TGTGCCAGCGTACTAGGGCCCTCTGGGGCCAACGTCCTGACTTTC. It codes for CASVLGPSGANVLTF. This rearrangement joins TRBV5-6 to TRBJ2-6; maybe TRBD2 (5 bases). This CDR3 spans 15 amino acids. In germline, CDR1 is SGHDT, CDR2 YYEEEE. Trimming left V 7 bases short and J 0 bases short, with 11 bases between.

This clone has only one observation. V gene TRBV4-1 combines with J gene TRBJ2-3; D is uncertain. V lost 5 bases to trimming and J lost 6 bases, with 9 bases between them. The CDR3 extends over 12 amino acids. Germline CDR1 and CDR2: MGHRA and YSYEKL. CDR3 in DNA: TGCGCCAGCAGCGACTCCACGGATACGCAGTATTTT. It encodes CASSDSTDTQYF.

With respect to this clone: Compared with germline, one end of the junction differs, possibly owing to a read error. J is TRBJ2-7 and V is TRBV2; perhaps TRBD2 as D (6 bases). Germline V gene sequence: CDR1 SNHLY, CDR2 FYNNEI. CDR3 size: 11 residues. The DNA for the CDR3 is TGCGGGGGAGCAGACCACTACGAGCAGTACTTC. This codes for CGGADHYEQYF.

The chain's CDR3 is CASSLMAGQNNQPQHF. The CDR3 DNA reads as TGTGCCAGCAGCTTAATGGCGGGACAGAACAATCAGCCCCAGCATTTT. The chain links TRBV7-8 to TRBJ1-5, with 7 bases that match TRBD1. The germline gives CDR1 SGHVS, CDR2 FQNEAQ. This CDR3 comprises 16 residues. Trimming cost V 2 bases and J 3 bases; bases outside gene matches: 7.

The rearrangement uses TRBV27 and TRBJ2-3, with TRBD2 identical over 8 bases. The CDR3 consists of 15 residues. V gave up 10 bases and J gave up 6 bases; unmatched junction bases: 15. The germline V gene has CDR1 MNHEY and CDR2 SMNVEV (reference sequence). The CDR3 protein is CATGEAGAPLDTQYF. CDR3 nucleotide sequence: TGTGCCACCGGAGAAGCGGGAGCGCCTCTTGATACGCAGTATTTT.

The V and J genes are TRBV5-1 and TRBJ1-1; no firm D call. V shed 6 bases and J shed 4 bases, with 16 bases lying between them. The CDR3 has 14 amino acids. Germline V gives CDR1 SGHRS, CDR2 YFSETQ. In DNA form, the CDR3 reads TGCGCCAGCAATCTCAAGGGAGGTATCACTGAAGCTTTCTTT. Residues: CASNLKGGITEAFF.

The CDR3 DNA reads TGTGCCAGCTCTCACCGTGGTTGGGACGAGCAGTACTTC. Translated: CASSHRGWDEQYF. V usage is TRBV18 and J usage is TRBJ2-7, with D unclear. V was shortened by 6 bases and J by 5 bases, with 14 bases between the two germline ends. Germline-derived CDR1 and CDR2 are KGHSH and LQKENI. The CDR3 has 13 residues.

The CDR3 DNA is TGTGCCTGGAGGGCAGCGACTAACTATGGCTACACCTTC. Protein product: CAWRAATNYGYTF. V is TRBV30 and J is TRBJ1-2; no firm D call. Germline CDR1 reads GTSNPN; CDR2 reads SVGIG (reference sequence). The V gene lost 3 bases and the J gene lost 0 bases, with 8 bases spanning the gap. This CDR3 region has 13 residues.

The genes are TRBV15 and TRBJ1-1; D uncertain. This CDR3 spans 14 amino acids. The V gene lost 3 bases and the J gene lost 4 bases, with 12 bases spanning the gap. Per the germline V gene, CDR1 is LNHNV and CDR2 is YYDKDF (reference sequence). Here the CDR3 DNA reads TGTGCCACCAGCAGTAGGCAGGTGGGCACTGAAGCTTTCTTT. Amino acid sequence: CATSSRQVGTEAFF. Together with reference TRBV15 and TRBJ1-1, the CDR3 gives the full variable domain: DAMVIQNPRYQVTQFGKPVTLSCSQTLNHNVMYWYQQKSSQAPKLLFHYYDKDFNNEADTPDNFQSRRPNTSFCFLDIRSPGLGDTAMYLCATSSRQVGTEAFFGQGTRLTVV.

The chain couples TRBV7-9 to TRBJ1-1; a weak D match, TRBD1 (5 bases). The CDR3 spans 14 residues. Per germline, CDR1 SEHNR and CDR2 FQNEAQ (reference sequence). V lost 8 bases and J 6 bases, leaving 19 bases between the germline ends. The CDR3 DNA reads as TGTGCCAGCTCCGAGGGTCGGGGGTTAGCTGAAGCTTTCTTT. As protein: CASSEGRGLAEAFF.

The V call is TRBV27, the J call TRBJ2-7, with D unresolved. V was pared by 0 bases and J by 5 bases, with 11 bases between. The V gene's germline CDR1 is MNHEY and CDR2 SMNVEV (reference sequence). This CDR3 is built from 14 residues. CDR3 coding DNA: TGTGCCAGCAGTTTATCTGGGGTCGTCAACGAGCAGTACTTC. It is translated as CASSLSGVVNEQYF.

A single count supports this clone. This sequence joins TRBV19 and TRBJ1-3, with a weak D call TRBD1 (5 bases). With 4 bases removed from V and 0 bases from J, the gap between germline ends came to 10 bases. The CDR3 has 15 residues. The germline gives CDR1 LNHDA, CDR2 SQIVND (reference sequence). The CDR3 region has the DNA TGTGCCAGTAGTACGGGACCGGTCTCTGGAAACACCATATATTTT. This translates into CASSTGPVSGNTIYF. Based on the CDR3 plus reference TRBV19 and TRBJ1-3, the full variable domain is DGGITQSPKYLFRKEGQNVTLSCEQNLNHDAMYWYRQDPGQGLRLIYYSQIVNDFQKGDIAEGYSVSREKKESFPLTVTSAQKNPTAFYLCASSTGPVSGNTIYFGEGSWLTVV.

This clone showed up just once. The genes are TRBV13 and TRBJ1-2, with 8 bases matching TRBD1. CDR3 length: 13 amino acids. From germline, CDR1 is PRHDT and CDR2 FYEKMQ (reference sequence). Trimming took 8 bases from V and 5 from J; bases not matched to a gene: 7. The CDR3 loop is CASLGQGDYGYTF. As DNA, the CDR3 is TGTGCCAGCCTCGGACAGGGCGATTATGGCTACACCTTC.

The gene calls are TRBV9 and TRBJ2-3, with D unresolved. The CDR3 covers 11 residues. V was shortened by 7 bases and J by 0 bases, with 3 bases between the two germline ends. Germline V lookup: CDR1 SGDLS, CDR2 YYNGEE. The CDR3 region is CASWSTDTQYF. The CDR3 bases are TGTGCCAGCTGGAGCACAGATACGCAGTATTTT.

DNA for the CDR3: TGTGCCAGTAGTTCCCCCGGCCGAAGACACTACGAGCAGTACTTC. It translates to CASSSPGRRHYEQYF. This chain links TRBV19 with TRBJ2-7; unclear D gene. The CDR3 loop spans 15 amino acids. V was pared by 5 bases and J by 3 bases, with 17 bases between. Germline V gives CDR1 LNHDA, CDR2 SQIVND (reference sequence).

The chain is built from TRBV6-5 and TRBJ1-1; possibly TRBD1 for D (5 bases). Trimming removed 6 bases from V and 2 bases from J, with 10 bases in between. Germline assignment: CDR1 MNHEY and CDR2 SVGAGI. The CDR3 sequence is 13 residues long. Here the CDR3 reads CASSQGTNTEAFF. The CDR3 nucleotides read TGTGCCAGCAGCCAGGGAACCAACACTGAAGCTTTCTTT.

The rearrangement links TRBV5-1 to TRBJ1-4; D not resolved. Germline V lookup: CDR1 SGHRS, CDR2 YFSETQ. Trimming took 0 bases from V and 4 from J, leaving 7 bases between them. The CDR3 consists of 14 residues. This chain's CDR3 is CASSLVGYNEKLFF. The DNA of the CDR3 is TGCGCCAGCAGCTTGGTTGGGTATAATGAAAAACTGTTTTTT.

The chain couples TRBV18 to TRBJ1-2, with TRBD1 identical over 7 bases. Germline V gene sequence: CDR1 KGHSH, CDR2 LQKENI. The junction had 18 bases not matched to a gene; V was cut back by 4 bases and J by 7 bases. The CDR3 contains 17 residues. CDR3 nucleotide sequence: TGTGCCAGCTCACGGACATCCGATATTGACAGGGCGATTGGCTACACCTTC. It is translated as CASSRTSDIDRAIGYTF.

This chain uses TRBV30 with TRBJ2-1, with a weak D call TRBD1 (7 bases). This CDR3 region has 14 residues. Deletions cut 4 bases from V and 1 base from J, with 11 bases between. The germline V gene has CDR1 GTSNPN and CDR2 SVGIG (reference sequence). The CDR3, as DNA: TGTGCCTGGATGTCAGGGGGGTCCTACAATGAGCAGTTCTTC. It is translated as CAWMSGGSYNEQFF.

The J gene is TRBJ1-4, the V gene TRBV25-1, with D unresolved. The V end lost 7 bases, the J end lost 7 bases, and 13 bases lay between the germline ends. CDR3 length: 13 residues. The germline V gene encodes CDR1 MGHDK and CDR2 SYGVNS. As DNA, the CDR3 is TGTGCCAGCACCGACAAGGAGACTGAAAAACTGTTTTTT. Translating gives CASTDKETEKLFF.

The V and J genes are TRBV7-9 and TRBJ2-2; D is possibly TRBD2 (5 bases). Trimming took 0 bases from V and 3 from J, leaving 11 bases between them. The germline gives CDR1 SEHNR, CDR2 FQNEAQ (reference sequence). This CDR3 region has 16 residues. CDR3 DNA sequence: TGTGCCAGCAGCTTAGCAGGAGCGGAGTACACCGGGGAGCTGTTTTTT. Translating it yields CASSLAGAEYTGELFF.

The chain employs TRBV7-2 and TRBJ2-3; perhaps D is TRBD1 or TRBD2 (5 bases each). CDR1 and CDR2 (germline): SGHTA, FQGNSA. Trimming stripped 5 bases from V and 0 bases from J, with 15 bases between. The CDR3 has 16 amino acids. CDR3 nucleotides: TGTGCCAGCAGCCTAACTGGGACCTCTAGCACAGATACGCAGTATTTT. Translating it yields CASSLTGTSSTDTQYF.

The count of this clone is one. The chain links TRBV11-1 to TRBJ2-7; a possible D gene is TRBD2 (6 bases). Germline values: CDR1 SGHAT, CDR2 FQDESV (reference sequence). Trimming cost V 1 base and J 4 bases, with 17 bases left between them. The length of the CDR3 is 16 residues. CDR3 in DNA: TGTGCCAGCAGCTTAGGGGCCCCCGGGAGCCGATACGAGCAGTACTTC. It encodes CASSLGAPGSRYEQYF.

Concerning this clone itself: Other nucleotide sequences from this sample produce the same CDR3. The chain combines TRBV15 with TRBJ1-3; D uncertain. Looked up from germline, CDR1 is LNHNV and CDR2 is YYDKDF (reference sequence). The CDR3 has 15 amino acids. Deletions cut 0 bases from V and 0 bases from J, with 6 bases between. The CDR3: CATSRDLGSGNTIYF. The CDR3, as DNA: TGTGCCACCAGCAGAGATCTGGGCTCTGGAAACACCATATATTTT.

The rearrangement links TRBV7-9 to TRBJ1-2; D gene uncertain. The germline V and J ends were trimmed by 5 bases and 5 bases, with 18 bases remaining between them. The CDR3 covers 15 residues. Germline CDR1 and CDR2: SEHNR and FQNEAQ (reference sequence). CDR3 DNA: TGTGCCAGCAGCGTCTCACCCGGACGAGGGTATGGCTACACCTTC. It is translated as CASSVSPGRGYGYTF.

CDR3 protein: CASSTLRLNTEAFF. The CDR3 nucleotides are TGTGCCAGTAGTACCCTCCGCTTGAACACTGAAGCTTTCTTT. The chain employs TRBV19 and TRBJ1-1; D unclear. CDR3 length equals 14 residues. Germline V lookup: CDR1 LNHDA, CDR2 SQIVND (reference sequence). The V and J ends lost 4 bases and 0 bases respectively, with 9 bases between them.

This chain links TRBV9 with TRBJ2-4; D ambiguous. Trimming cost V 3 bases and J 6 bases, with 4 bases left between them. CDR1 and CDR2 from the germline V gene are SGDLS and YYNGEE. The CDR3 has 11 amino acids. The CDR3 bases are TGTGCCAGCAGCGCAGGAAACATTCAGTACTTC. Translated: CASSAGNIQYF.

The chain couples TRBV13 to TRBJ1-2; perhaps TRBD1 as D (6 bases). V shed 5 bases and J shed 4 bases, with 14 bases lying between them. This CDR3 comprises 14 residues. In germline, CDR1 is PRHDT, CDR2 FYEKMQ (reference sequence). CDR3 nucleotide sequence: TGTGCCAGCAGCCCCCCCCGGGGGGCCTATGGCTACACCTTC. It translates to CASSPPRGAYGYTF.